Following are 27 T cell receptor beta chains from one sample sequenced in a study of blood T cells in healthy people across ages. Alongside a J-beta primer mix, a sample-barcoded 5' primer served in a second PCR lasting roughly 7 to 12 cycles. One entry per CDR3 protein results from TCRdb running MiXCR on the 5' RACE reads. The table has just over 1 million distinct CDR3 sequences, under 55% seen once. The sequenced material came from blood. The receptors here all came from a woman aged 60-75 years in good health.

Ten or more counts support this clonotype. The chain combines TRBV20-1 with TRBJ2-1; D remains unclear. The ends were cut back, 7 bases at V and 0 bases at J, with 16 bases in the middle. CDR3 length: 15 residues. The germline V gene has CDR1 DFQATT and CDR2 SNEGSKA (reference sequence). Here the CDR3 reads CSVSRPLSSYNEQFF. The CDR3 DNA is TGCAGTGTTTCCAGACCCCTGAGCTCCTACAATGAGCAGTTCTTC.

CDR3 sequence reads: CASSLVRVGGTEAFF. The DNA of the CDR3 is TGTGCCAGCAGCTTGGTTCGGGTAGGTGGCACTGAAGCTTTCTTT. The chain links TRBV5-4 to TRBJ1-1; the D is unclear. Trimming cost V 0 bases and J 4 bases, with 13 bases left between them. CDR1 is SGHNT and CDR2 is YYREEE in the germline V gene (reference sequence). CDR3 size: 15 residues.

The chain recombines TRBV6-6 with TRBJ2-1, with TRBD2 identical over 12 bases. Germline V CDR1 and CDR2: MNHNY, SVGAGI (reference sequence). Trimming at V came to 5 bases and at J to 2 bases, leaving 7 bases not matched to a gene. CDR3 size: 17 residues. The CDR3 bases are TGTGCCAGCAGTCTCACTAGCGGGAGGTCTACCTACAATGAGCAGTTCTTC. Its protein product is CASSLTSGRSTYNEQFF.

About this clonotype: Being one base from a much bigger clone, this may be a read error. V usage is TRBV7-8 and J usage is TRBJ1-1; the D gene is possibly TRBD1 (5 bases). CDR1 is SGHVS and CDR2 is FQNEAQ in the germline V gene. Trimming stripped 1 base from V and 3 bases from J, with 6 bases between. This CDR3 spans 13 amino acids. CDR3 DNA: TGTGCCAGCAGCTTAGTACAGGACACTGAAGCTTTCTTT. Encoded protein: CASSLVQDTEAFF.

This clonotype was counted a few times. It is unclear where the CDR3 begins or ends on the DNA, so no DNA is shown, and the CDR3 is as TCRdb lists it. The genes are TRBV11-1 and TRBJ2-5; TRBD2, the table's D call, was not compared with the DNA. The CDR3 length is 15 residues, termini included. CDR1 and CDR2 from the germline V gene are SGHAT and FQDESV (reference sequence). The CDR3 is CASSTSLSAGTRQYF.

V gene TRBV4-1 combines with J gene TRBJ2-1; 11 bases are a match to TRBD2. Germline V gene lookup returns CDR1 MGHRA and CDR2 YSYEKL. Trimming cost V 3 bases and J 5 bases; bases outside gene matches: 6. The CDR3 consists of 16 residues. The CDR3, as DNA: TGCGCCAGCAGCCAGGGTAGCGGGAGGGTTAACAATGAGCAGTTCTTC. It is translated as CASSQGSGRVNNEQFF.

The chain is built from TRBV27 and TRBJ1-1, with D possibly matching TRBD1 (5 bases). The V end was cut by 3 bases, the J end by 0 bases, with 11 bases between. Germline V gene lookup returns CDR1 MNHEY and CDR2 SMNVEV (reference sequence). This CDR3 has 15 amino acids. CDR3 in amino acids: CASSLGPNMNTEAFF. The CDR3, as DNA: TGTGCCAGCAGTTTGGGGCCAAACATGAACACTGAAGCTTTCTTT.

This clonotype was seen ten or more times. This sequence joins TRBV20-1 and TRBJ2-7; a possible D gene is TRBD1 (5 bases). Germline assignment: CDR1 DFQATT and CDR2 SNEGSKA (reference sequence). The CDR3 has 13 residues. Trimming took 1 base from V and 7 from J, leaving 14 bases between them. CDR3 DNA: TGCAGTGCTAGAGGGCAGGGCCGAGGAGAGCAGTACTTC. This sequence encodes CSARGQGRGEQYF.

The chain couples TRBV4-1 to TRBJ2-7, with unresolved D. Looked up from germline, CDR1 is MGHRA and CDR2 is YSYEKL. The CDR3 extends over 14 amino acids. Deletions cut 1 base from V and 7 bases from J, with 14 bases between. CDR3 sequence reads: CASSQGPERNEQYF. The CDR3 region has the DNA TGCGCCAGCAGCCAAGGGCCGGAACGCAATGAGCAGTACTTC.

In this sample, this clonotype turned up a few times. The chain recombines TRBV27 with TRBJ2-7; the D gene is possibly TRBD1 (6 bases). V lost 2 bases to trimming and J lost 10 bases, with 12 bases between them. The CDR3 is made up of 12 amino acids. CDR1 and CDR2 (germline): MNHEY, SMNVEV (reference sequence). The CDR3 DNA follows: TGTGCCAGCAGTTTAGTGGGGGCCCGTCAGTACTTC. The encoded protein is CASSLVGARQYF.

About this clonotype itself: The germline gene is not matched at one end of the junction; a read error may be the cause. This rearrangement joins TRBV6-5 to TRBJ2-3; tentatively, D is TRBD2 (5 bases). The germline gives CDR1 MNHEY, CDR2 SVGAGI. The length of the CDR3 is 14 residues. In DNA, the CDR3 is TGTGCCAGCAGTTACGACCCTAGCACAGAGACGCAGTATTTT. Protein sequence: CASSYDPSTETQYF.

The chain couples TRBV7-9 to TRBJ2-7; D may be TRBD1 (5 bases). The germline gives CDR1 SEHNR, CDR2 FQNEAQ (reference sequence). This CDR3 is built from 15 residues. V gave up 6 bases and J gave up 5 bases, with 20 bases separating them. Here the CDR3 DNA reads TGTGCCAGCAGTAATAGGGGCTCTTCGGTCGACGAGCAGTACTTC. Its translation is CASSNRGSSVDEQYF. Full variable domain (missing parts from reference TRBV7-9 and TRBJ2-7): DTGVSQNPRHKITKRGQNVTFRCDPISEHNRLYWYRQTLGQGPEFLTYFQNEAQLEKSRLLSDRFSAERPKGSFSTLEIQRTEQGDSAMYLCASSNRGSSVDEQYFGPGTRLTVT.

The CDR3 spells CASRDRGGYEQYF. In DNA, the CDR3 is TGTGCCAGCAGAGACAGGGGGGGGTACGAGCAGTACTTC. J is TRBJ2-7 and V is TRBV7-2, with TRBD1 matching 9 bases. The germline V gene has CDR1 SGHTA and CDR2 FQGNSA. This CDR3 has 13 amino acids. J gave up 4 bases and V 6 bases, and 4 bases lay outside the gene matches.

CDR3 DNA: TGTGCCAGCAGCTTAGTGGGGCAATACAATGAGCAGTTCTTC. Protein: CASSLVGQYNEQFF. The chain employs TRBV7-9 and TRBJ2-1, with TRBD1 as a possible D gene (5 bases). V was cut by 1 base and J by 4 bases, with 8 bases left in between. The germline gives CDR1 SEHNR, CDR2 FQNEAQ (reference sequence). This CDR3 comprises 14 residues.

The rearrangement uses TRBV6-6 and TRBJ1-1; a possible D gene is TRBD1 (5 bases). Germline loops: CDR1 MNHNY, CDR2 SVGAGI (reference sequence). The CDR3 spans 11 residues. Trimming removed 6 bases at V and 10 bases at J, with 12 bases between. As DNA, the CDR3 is TGTGCCAGCAGCACGTCAGGGCGAGCTTTCTTT. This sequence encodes CASSTSGRAFF.

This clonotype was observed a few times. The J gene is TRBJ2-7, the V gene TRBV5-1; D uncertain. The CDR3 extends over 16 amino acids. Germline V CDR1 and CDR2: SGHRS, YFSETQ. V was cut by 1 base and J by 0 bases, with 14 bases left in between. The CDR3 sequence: CASSLSLGKSSYEQYF. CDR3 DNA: TGCGCCAGCAGCTTGTCCCTGGGCAAGAGCTCCTACGAGCAGTACTTC. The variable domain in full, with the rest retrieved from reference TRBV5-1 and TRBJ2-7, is KAGVTQTPRYLIKTRGQQVTLSCSPISGHRSVSWYQQTPGQGLQFLFEYFSETQRNKGNFPGRFSGRQFSNSRSEMNVSTLELGDSALYLCASSLSLGKSSYEQYFGPGTRLTVT.

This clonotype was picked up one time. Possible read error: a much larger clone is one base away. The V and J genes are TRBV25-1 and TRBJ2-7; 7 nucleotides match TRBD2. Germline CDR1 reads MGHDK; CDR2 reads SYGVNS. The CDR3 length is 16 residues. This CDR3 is CANSPGLAGGSYEQYF. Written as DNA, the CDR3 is TGTGCCAACAGTCCTGGCTTAGCGGGTGGCTCCTACGAGCAGTACTTC.

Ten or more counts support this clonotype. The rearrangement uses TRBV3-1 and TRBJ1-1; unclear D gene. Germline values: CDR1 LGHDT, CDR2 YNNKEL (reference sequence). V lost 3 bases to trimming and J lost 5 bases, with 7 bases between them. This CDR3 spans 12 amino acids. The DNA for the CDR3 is TGTGCCAGCAGCCAGTTCAAAACTGAAGCTTTCTTT. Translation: CASSQFKTEAFF.

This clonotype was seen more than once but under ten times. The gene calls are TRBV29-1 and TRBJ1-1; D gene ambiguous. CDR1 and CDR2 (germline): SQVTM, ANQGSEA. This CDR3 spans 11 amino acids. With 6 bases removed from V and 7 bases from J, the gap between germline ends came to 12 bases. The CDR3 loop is CSVDGPLEAFF. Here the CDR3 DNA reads TGCAGCGTCGACGGACCCCTTGAAGCTTTCTTT.

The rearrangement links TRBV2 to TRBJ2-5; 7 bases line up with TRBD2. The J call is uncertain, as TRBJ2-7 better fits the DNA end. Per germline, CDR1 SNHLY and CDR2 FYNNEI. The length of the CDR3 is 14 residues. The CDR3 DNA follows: TGTGCCAGCAGTCGAGAGGGACTATACTACGAGCAGTACTTC. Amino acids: CASSREGLYYEQYF.

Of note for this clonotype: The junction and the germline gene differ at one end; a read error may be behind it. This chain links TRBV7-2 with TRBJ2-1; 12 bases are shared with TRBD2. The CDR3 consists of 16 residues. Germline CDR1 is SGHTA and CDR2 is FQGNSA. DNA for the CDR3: TGTGCCAGCAGTCAAGGACTAGCGGGATTCTACAATAAGCAGTTCTTC. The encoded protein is CASSQGLAGFYNKQFF.

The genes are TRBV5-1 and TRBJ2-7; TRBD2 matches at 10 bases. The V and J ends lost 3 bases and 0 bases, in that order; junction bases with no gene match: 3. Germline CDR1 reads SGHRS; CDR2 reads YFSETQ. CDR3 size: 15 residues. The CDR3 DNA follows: TGCGCCAGCAGCTGGGCTAGCGGGGGCTCCTACGAGCAGTACTTC. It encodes CASSWASGGSYEQYF.

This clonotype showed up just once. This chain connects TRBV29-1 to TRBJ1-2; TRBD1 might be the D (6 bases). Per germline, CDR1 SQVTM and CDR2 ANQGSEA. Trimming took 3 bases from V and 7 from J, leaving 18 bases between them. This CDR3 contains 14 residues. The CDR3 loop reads CSVEMGRGAIGYTF. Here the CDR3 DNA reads TGCAGCGTTGAGATGGGACGGGGGGCGATTGGCTACACCTTC.

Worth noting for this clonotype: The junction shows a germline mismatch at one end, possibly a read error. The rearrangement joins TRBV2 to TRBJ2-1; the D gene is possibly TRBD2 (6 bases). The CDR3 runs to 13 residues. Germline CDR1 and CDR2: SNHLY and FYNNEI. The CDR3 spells CASYSGSYNEQFF. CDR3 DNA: TGTGCCAGCTATAGCGGATCCTACAATGAACAGTTCTTC.

The CDR3 DNA sequence: TGTGCCAGCAGTGAATCGGGGGGGAGTCAGCCCCAGCATTTT. This gives the protein CASSESGGSQPQHF. The chain employs TRBV6-1 and TRBJ1-5; D may be TRBD1 (5 bases). CDR3 size: 14 residues. Trimming cost V 2 bases and J 6 bases, with 11 bases left between them. Germline-derived CDR1 and CDR2 are MNHNS and SASEGT.

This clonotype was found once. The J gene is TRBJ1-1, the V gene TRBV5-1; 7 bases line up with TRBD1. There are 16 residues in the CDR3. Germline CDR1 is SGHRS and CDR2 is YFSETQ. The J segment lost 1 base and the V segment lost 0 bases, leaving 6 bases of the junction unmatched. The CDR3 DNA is TGCGCCAGCAGCTTGGGACAGGGACTTTGGAACACTGAAGCTTTCTTT. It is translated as CASSLGQGLWNTEAFF.

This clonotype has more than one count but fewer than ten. CDR3 bases: TGCAGTGCTAGAGATCTGGTGGCGAGCTTCACAGATACGCAGTATTTT. This translates into CSARDLVASFTDTQYF. V is TRBV20-1 and J is TRBJ2-3, with no clear D. The length of the CDR3 is 16 residues. CDR1 DFQATT and CDR2 SNEGSKA come from the germline V gene (reference sequence). V lost 0 bases and J 2 bases, leaving 15 bases between the germline ends.